Shown below are 6 T cell receptor beta chains from a single sample sequenced in a study of STAT5B mutations in CD4+ large granular lymphocyte leukemia. Data came from immunoSEQ multiplex PCR; TCRdb stores just in-frame clones and leaves some out. The sample contains just over 40,000 clones, approximately 84% of which appear only once. Sequencing was carried out using CD4+ T cells from blood buffy coats. The origin of the receptors is a human donor in good health.

The chain has TRBV27 and TRBJ2-7; D is uncertain. The germline CDR1 and CDR2 sequences are MNHEY and SMNVEV (reference sequence). V was pared by 3 bases and J by 2 bases, with 8 bases between. CDR3 length: 13 amino acids. This chain's CDR3 is CASSLRTAYEQYF. For the CDR3, the DNA is TGTGCCAGCAGTTTGAGAACAGCCTACGAGCAGTACTTC.

In its sample, this clone was seen a few times. The gene calls are TRBV9 and TRBJ2-2; tentative D call: TRBD1 (7 bases). Trimming took 4 bases from V and 5 from J, leaving 21 bases between them. The CDR3 totals 17 residues. From germline, CDR1 is SGDLS and CDR2 YYNGEE. CDR3 sequence reads: CASSPQGEVRMTGELFF. The CDR3 nucleotides read TGTGCCAGCAGCCCCCAGGGGGAGGTTAGGATGACCGGGGAGCTGTTTTTT.

The genes are TRBV6-1 and TRBJ2-6; D is uncertain. Trimming stripped 3 bases from V and 1 base from J, with 19 bases between. Germline CDR1 and CDR2: MNHNS and SASEGT. The CDR3 is made up of 19 amino acids. In nucleotides, the CDR3 is TGTGCCAGCAGTGACGGAGTCCGAACGATACGATCTGGGGCCAACGTCCTGACTTTC. Encoded protein: CASSDGVRTIRSGANVLTF.

The genes are TRBV6-5 and TRBJ1-1; TRBD1 matches at 7 bases. Per germline, CDR1 MNHEY and CDR2 SVGAGI. This CDR3 is 15 amino acids long. J lost 1 base, V lost 7 bases, and 9 bases had no gene match. In DNA form, the CDR3 reads TGTGCCAGCAATAGGGACAGTGGGGGGAACACTGAAGCTTTCTTT. This codes for CASNRDSGGNTEAFF.

The V and J genes are TRBV13 and TRBJ2-1, with 10 positions matching TRBD2. The CDR3 sequence is 16 residues long. The germline V gene has CDR1 PRHDT and CDR2 FYEKMQ (reference sequence). J was trimmed by 1 base and V by 4 bases; bases with no gene match: 4. The CDR3 here is CASSSSGRASYNEQFF. For the CDR3, the DNA is TGTGCCAGCAGCTCAAGCGGGAGGGCGTCCTACAATGAGCAGTTCTTC.

The rearrangement links TRBV6-5 to TRBJ1-6; a weak D match, TRBD1 (6 bases). The CDR3 contains 15 residues. The germline V gene has CDR1 MNHEY and CDR2 SVGAGI. V was cut by 2 bases and J by 7 bases, with 12 bases left in between. The CDR3 reads CASSYLGRGNSPLHF. CDR3 bases: TGTGCCAGCAGTTACCTGGGCAGGGGAAATTCACCCCTCCACTTT.